This T cell receptor (beta chain) was recovered during a study of shared clonotypes between healthy human individuals. This clone is a singleton in its sample. The germline CDR1 and CDR2 sequences are SGHVS and FQNEAQ. V was clipped by 5 bases and J by 7 bases, with 20 bases between them. CDR3 length: 16 residues. Each cell subset's genomic DNA was divided evenly among several immunoSEQ plates. Repertoires were generated with immunoSEQ multiplex PCR, while TCRdb's copy carries only in-frame clones and drops some. The sample lists 2 million to 2.5 million clones; more than 80% were seen once. This chain links TRBV7-8 with TRBJ1-4; D may be TRBD1 (5 bases). The TCR originated in a man in his late teens or twenties in good health. Some clones in this sample may be carry-over from other donors' samples. Source material: naive CD4+ T cells from PBMCs. The sample's subset: CD45RA+ positively selected. This CDR3 reads CASSRSQGRFGEKLFF. DNA of the CDR3: TGTGCCAGCAGCAGATCCCAGGGTCGGTTTGGTGAAAAACTGTTTTTT.